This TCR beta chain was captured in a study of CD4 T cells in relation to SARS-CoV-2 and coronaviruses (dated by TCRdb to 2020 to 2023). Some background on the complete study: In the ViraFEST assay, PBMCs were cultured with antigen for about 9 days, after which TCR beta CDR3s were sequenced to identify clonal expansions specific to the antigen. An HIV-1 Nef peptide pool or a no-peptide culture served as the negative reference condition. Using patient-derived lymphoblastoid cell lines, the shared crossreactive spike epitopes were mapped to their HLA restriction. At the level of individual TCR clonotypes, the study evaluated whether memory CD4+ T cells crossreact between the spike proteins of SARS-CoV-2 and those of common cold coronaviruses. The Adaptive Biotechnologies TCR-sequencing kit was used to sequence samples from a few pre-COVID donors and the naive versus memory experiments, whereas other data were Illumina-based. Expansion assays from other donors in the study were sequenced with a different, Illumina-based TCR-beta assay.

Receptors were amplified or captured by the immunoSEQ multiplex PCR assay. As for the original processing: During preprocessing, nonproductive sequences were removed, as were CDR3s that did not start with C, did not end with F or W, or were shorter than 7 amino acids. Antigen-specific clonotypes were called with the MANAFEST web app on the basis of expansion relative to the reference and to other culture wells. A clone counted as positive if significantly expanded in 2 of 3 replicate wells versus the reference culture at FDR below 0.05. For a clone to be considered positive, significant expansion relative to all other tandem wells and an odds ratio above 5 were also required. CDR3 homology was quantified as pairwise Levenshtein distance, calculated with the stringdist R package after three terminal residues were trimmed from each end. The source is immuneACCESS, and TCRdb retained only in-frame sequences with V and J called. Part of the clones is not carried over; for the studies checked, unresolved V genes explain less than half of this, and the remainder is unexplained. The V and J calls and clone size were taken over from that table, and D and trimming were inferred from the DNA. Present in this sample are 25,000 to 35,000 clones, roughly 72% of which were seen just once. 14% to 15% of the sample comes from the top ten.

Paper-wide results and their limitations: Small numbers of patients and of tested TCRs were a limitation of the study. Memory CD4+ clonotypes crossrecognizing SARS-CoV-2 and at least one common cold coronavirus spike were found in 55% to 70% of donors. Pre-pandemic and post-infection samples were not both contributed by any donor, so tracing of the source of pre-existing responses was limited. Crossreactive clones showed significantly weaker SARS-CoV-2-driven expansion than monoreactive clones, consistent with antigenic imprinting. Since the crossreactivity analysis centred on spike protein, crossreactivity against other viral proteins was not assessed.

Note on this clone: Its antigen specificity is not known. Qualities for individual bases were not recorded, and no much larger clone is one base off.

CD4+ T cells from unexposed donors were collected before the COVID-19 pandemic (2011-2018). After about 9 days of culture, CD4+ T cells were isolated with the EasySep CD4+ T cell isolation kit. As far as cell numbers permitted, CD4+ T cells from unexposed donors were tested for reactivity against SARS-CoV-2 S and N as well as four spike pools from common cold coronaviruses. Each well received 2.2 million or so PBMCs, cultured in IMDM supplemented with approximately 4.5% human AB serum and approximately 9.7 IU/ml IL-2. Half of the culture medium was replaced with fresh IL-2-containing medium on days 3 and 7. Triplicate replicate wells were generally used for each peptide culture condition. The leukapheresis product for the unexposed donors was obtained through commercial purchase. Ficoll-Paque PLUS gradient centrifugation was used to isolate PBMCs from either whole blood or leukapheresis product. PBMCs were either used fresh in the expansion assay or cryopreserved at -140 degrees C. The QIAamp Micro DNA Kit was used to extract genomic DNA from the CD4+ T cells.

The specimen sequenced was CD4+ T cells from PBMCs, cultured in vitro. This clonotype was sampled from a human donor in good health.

CDR3 region: CASRTGTGRVNEQFF. The bases are TGTGCCAGCAGAACCGGGACAGGGAGAGTCAATGAGCAGTTCTTC. The chain is assembled from TRBV7-9 and TRBJ2-1, with 9 middle bases fitting TRBD1. The junction shows trimming of 6 bases on V and 6 bases on J, and the gene matches do not reach 9 bases of it. The CDR3 holds 15 amino acids from the cysteine to the phenylalanine. Only the CDR3 region is kept as DNA, spanning 45 bases read in frame from base 1. The CDR1 and CDR2 encoded by the germline V gene (reference sequence) are SEHNR and FQNEAQ.